This T cell receptor beta chain is drawn from a study of early T cells in non-severe SARS-CoV-2 infection. Per germline, CDR1 SGHRS and CDR2 YFSETQ. The length of the CDR3 is 14 residues. The V segment lost 4 bases and the J segment 8 bases; nucleotides outside the gene matches: 2. The protocol attached unique molecular identifiers to individual cDNA molecules. TCRdb passed the 5' RACE reads through MiXCR, listing each CDR3 protein once. The repertoire holds tens of thousands of distinct CDR3 sequences, approximately 12% seen once, with about 4.4% in the top ten. The source material was whole blood, sampled at baseline. V is TRBV5-1 and J is TRBJ2-4; 14 nucleotides match TRBD2. The TCR was taken from an adult who was a healthcare worker with PCR-confirmed SARS-CoV-2 infection or an uninfected control (not recorded which). DNA for the CDR3: TGCGCCAGCAGCCTGGGACTAGCGGGAGACATTCAGTACTTC. Encoded protein: CASSLGLAGDIQYF.